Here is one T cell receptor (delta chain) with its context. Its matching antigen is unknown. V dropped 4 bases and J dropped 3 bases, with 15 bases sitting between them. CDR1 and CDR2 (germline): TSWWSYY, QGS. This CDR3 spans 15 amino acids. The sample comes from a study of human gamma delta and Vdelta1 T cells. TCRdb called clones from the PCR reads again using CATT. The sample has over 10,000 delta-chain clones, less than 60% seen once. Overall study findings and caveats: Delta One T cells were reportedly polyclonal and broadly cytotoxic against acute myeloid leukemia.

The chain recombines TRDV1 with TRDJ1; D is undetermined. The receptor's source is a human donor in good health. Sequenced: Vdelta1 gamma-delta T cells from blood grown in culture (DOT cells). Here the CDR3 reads CALGVILAPADKLIF. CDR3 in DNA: TGTGCTCTTGGGGTCATCCTCGCTCCGGCCGATAAACTCATCTTT.